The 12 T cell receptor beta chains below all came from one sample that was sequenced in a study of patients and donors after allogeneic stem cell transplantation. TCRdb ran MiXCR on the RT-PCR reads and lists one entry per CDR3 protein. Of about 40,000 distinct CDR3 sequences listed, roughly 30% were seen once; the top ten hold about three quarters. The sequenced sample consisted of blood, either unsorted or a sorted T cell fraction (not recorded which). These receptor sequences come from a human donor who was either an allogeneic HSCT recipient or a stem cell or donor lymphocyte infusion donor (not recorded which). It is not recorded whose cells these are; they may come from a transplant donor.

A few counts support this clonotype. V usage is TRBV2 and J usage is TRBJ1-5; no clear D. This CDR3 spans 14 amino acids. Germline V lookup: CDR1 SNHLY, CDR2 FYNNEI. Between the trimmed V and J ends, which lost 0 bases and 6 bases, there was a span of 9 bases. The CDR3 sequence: CASSEALPTQPQHF. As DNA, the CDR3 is TGTGCCAGCAGTGAAGCGCTTCCGACTCAGCCCCAGCATTTT.

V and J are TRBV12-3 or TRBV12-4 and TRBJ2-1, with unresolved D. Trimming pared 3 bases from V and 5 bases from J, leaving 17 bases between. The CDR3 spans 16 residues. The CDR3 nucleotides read TGTGCCAGCAGTTTCCCGTTTGTAAGGGAAAACAATGAGCAGTTCTTC. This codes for CASSFPFVRENNEQFF.

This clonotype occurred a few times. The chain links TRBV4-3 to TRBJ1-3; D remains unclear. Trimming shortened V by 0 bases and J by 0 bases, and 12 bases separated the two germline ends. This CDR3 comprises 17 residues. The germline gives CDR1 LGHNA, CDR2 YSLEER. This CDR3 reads CASSQDLGIYSGNTIYF. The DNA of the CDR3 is TGCGCCAGCAGCCAAGATCTTGGGATTTACTCTGGAAACACCATATATTTT.

CDR3 DNA sequence: TGTGCCAGCAGCAAGCGGACCGTGATGGGCACAGATACGCAGTATTTT. Translated: CASSKRTVMGTDTQYF. V usage is TRBV11-2 and J usage is TRBJ2-3, with a tentative D call TRBD2 (5 bases). V was clipped by 5 bases and J by 1 base, with 16 bases between them. The germline V gene encodes CDR1 SGHAT and CDR2 FQNNGV. The CDR3 has 16 amino acids.

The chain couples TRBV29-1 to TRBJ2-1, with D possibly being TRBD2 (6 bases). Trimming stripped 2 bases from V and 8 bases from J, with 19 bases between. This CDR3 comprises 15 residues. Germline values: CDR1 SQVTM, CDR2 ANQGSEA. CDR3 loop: CSVERLRGGNYEQFF. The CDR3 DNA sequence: TGCAGCGTTGAAAGATTGAGGGGCGGGAACTATGAGCAGTTCTTC.

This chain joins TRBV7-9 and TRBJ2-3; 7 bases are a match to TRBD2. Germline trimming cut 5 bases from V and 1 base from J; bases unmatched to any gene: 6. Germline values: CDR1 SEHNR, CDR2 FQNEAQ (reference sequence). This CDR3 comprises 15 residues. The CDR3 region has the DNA TGTGCCAGCAGCCCTACGACTAGCCGCACAGATACGCAGTATTTT. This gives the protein CASSPTTSRTDTQYF.

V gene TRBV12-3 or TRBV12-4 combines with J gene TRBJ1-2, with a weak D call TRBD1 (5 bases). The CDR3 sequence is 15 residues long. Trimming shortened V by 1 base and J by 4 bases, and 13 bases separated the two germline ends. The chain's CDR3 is CASSLVPGLGYGYTF. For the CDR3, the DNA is TGTGCCAGCAGTTTAGTTCCGGGACTGGGCTATGGCTACACCTTC.

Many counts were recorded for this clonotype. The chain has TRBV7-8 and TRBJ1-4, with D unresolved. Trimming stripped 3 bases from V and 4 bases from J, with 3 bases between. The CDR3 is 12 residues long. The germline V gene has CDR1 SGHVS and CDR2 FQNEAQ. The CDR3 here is CASSFYNEKLFF. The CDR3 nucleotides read TGTGCCAGCAGCTTTTATAATGAAAAACTGTTTTTT. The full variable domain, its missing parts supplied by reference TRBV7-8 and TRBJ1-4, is GAGVSQSPRYKVAKRGQDVALRCDPISGHVSLFWYQQALGQGPEFLTYFQNEAQLDKSGLPSDRFFAERPEGSVSTLKIQRTQQEDSAVYLCASSFYNEKLFFGSGTQLSVL.

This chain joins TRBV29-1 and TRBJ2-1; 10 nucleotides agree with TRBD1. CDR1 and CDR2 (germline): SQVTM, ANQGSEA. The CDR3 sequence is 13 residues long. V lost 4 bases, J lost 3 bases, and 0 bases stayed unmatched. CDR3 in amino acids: CSVGTGGYNEQFF. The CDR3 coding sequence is TGCAGCGTTGGGACAGGGGGCTACAATGAGCAGTTCTTC.

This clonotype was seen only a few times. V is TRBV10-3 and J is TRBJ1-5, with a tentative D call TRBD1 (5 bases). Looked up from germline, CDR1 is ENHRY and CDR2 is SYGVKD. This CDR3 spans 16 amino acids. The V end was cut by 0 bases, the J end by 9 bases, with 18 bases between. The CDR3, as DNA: TGTGCCATCAGTGAGTCGTTGGGTCGGGGGTTTTGGCCCCAGCATTTT. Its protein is CAISESLGRGFWPQHF.

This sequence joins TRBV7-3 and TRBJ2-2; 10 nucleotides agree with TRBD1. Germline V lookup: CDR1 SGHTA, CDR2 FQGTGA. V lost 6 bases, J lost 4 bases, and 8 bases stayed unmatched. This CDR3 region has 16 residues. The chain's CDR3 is CASSYPGQGSTGELFF. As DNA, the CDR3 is TGTGCCAGCAGTTATCCGGGACAGGGGAGCACCGGGGAGCTGTTTTTT.

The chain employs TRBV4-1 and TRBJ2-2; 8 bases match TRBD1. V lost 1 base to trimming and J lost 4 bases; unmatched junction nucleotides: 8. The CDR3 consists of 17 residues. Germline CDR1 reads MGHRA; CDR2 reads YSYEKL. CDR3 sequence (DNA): TGCGCCAGCAGCCAAGTTGACAGGGGAGCAGGCACCGGGGAGCTGTTTTTT. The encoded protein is CASSQVDRGAGTGELFF.